These 10 T cell receptor beta chains came from one sample sequenced in a study of blood T cell repertoires in COVID-19. The assay was immunoSEQ multiplex PCR, and TCRdb's table has in-frame clones only and misses some. The sample has 200,000 to 300,000 clones, 70% to 90% seen once. The sample comprised peripheral blood. The receptor set was obtained from a man younger than 35 with active or convalescent COVID-19.

The CDR3 sequence: CASSWRQPDTIYF. CDR3 DNA: TGTGCCAGCAGCTGGCGACAACCGGACACCATATATTTT. This chain links TRBV7-2 with TRBJ1-3; D remains unclear. Trimming shortened V by 4 bases and J by 8 bases, and 12 bases separated the two germline ends. Germline V gives CDR1 SGHTA, CDR2 FQGNSA. The CDR3 totals 13 residues. The full variable domain, with the rest looked up from reference TRBV7-2 and TRBJ1-3, is GAGVSQSPSNKVTEKGKDVELRCDPISGHTALYWYRQSLGQGLEFLIYFQGNSAPDKSGLPSDRFSAERTGGSVSTLTIQRTQQEDSAVYLCASSWRQPDTIYFGEGSWLTVV.

The V gene is TRBV9, the J gene TRBJ1-4, with TRBD1 matching 7 bases. Germline V gene sequence: CDR1 SGDLS, CDR2 YYNGEE. CDR3 length: 16 residues. Germline trimming cut 0 bases from V and 0 bases from J; bases unmatched to any gene: 2. CDR3 region: CASSVGDSATNEKLFF. The CDR3 DNA reads TGTGCCAGCAGCGTAGGGGACAGCGCAACTAATGAAAAACTGTTTTTT.

The chain carries TRBV30 and TRBJ1-2, with 9 bases lining up with TRBD1. This CDR3 is 14 amino acids long. Germline loops: CDR1 GTSNPN, CDR2 SVGIG (reference sequence). The V segment lost 2 bases and the J segment 5 bases; nucleotides outside the gene matches: 6. CDR3 DNA: TGTGCCTGGAGTCGCCTGGGACAGGGTTATGGCTACACCTTC. It specifies CAWSRLGQGYGYTF.

This chain uses TRBV6-6 with TRBJ1-1; D remains unclear. Germline V gene data show CDR1 as MNHNY and CDR2 as SVGAGI (reference sequence). Trimming removed 7 bases from V and 4 bases from J, with 13 bases in between. This CDR3 contains 13 residues. The CDR3 DNA reads TGTGCCAGCACCCCAAGAGATTTCACTGAAGCTTTCTTT. Translating gives CASTPRDFTEAFF.

This rearrangement joins TRBV28 to TRBJ2-2; weak D call: TRBD1 (6 bases). The CDR3 is made up of 15 amino acids. Germline CDR1 and CDR2: MDHEN and SYDVKM. V was pared by 11 bases and J by 0 bases, with 16 bases between. For the CDR3, the DNA is TGTGCCTCTCTAGGGACACCAGCGAACACCGGGGAGCTGTTTTTT. It yields the protein CASLGTPANTGELFF.

The genes are TRBV13 and TRBJ2-1; the D call may be TRBD1 or TRBD2 (10 bases each). From germline, CDR1 is PRHDT and CDR2 FYEKMQ (reference sequence). V was cut by 5 bases and J by 3 bases, with 41 bases left in between. The CDR3 loop spans 24 amino acids. CDR3 sequence reads: CASSMTGGPINGLADYQGYNEQFF. CDR3 sequence (DNA): TGTGCCAGCAGCATGACAGGGGGCCCTATCAATGGACTAGCGGATTACCAAGGCTACAATGAGCAGTTCTTC.

The chain has TRBV30 and TRBJ1-3; D not certain. This CDR3 contains 14 residues. V was clipped by 3 bases and J by 4 bases, with 13 bases between them. Germline values: CDR1 GTSNPN, CDR2 SVGIG (reference sequence). The CDR3 sequence is CAWSVNLLGNTIYF. In DNA, the CDR3 is TGTGCCTGGAGCGTTAACCTACTGGGAAACACCATATATTTT. Variable domain in full (rest from reference TRBV30 and TRBJ1-3): SQTIHQWPATLVQPVGSPLSLECTVEGTSNPNLYWYRQAAGRGLQLLFYSVGIGQISSEVPQNLSASRPQDRQFILSSKKLLLSDSGFYLCAWSVNLLGNTIYFGEGSWLTVV.

The CDR3 loop is CASSESAGGDYGYTF. CDR3 bases: TGTGCCAGCAGTGAAAGTGCAGGGGGCGACTATGGCTACACCTTC. The chain couples TRBV6-1 to TRBJ1-2; 8 nucleotides match TRBD1. The CDR3 sequence is 15 residues long. The ends lost 2 bases at V and 3 bases at J; junction bases unmatched: 5. Germline CDR1 reads MNHNS; CDR2 reads SASEGT.

The chain couples TRBV6-5 to TRBJ2-2, with D perhaps TRBD1 (6 bases). The V gene's germline CDR1 is MNHEY and CDR2 SVGAGI. This CDR3 has 15 residues. Trimming shortened V by 6 bases and J by 0 bases, and 11 bases separated the two germline ends. The DNA of the CDR3 is TGTGCCAGCAGCCCGGGACAAACGAACACCGGGGAGCTGTTTTTT. It is translated as CASSPGQTNTGELFF.

This clone was seen a single time. This chain connects TRBV19 to TRBJ1-2; 9 nucleotides agree with TRBD1. Germline trimming cut 5 bases from V and 3 bases from J; bases unmatched to any gene: 7. In germline, CDR1 is LNHDA, CDR2 SQIVND (reference sequence). The CDR3 sequence is 15 residues long. The CDR3 DNA is TGTGCCAGTAGTCATTTACAGGGGGCGGACTATGGCTACACCTTC. Encoded protein: CASSHLQGADYGYTF.